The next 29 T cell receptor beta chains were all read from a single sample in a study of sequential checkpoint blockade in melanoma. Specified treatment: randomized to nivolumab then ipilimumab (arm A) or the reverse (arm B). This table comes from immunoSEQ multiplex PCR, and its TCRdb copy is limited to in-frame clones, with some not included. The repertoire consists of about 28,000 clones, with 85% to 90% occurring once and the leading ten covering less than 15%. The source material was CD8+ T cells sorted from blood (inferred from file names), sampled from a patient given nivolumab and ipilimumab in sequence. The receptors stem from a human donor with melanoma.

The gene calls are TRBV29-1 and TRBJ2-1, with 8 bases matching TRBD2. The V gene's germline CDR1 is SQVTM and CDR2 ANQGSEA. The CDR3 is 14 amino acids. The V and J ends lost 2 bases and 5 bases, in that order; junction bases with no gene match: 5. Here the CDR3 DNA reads TGCAGCGTTGAATCGCGGGAGGTCAACAATGAGCAGTTCTTC. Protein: CSVESREVNNEQFF.

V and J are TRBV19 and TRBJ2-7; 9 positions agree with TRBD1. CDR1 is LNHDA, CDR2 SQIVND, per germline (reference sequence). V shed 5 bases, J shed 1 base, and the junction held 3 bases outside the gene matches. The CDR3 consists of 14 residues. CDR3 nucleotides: TGTGCCAGTAGTCCGACAGGGGGATCCTACGAGCAGTACTTC. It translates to CASSPTGGSYEQYF.

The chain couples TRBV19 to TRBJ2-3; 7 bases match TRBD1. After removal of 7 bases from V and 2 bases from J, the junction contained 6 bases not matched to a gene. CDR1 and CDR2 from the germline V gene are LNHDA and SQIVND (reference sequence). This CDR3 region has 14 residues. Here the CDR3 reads CASTKGAFTDTQYF. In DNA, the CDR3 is TGTGCCAGTACTAAGGGGGCGTTCACAGATACGCAGTATTTT.

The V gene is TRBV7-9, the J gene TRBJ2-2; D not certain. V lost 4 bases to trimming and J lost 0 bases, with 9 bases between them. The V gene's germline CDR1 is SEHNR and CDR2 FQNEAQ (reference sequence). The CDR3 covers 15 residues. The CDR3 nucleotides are TGTGCCAGCAGCTCCTCTGGAGCGAACACCGGGGAGCTGTTTTTT. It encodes CASSSSGANTGELFF. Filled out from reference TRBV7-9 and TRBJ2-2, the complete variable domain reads DTGVSQNPRHKITKRGQNVTFRCDPISEHNRLYWYRQTLGQGPEFLTYFQNEAQLEKSRLLSDRFSAERPKGSFSTLEIQRTEQGDSAMYLCASSSSGANTGELFFGEGSRLTVL.

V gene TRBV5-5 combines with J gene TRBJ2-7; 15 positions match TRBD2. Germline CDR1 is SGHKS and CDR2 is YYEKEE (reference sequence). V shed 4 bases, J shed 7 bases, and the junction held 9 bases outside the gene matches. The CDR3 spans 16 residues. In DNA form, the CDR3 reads TGTGCCAGCAGCCTGCTGGGACTAGCGGGAGGTTCGGAGCAGTACTTC. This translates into CASSLLGLAGGSEQYF.

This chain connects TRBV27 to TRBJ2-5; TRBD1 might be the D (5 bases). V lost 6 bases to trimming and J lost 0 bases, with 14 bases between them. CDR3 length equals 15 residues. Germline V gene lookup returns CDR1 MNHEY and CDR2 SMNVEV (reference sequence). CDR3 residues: CASRSGPGYQETQYF. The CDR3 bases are TGTGCCAGCAGATCGGGCCCAGGGTACCAAGAGACCCAGTACTTC.

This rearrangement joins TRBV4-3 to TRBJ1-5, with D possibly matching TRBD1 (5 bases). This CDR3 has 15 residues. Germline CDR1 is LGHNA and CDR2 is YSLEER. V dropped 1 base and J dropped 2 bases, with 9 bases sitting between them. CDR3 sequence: CASSQGSGGNQPQHF. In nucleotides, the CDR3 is TGCGCCAGCAGCCAAGGATCGGGGGGCAATCAGCCCCAGCATTTT.

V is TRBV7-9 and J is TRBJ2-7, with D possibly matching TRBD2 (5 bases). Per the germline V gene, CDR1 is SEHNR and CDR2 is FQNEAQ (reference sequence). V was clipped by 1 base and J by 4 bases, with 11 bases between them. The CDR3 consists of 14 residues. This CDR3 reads CASSLGGSTYEQYF. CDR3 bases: TGTGCCAGCAGCTTAGGAGGGAGCACTTACGAGCAGTACTTC.

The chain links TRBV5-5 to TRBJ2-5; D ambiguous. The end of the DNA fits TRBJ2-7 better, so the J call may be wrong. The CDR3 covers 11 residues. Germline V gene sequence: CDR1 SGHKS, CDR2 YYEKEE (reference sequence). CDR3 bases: TGTGCCAGCAACCTTGACTACGAGCAGTACTTC. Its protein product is CASNLDYEQYF.

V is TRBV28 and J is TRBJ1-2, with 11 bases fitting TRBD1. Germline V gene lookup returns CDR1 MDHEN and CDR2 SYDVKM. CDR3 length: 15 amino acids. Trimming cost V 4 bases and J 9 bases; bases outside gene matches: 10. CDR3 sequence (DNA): TGTGCCAGCAGTTCTGATGGACAGGGGGCTTATAGCTACACCTTC. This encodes CASSSDGQGAYSYTF.

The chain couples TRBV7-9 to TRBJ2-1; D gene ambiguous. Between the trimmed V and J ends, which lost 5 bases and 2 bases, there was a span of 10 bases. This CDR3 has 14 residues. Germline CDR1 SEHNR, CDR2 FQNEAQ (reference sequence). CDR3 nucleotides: TGTGCCAGCAGCCCCGCGCAGGCCTACAATGAGCAGTTCTTC. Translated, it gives CASSPAQAYNEQFF.

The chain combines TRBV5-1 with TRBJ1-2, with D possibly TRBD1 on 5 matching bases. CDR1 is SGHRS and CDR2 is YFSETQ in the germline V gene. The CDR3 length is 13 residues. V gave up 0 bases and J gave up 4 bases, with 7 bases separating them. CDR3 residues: CASSLGQLYGYTF. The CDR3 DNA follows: TGCGCCAGCAGCTTGGGACAGCTCTATGGCTACACCTTC. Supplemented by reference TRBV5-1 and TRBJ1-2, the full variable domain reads KAGVTQTPRYLIKTRGQQVTLSCSPISGHRSVSWYQQTPGQGLQFLFEYFSETQRNKGNFPGRFSGRQFSNSRSEMNVSTLELGDSALYLCASSLGQLYGYTFGSGTRLTVV.

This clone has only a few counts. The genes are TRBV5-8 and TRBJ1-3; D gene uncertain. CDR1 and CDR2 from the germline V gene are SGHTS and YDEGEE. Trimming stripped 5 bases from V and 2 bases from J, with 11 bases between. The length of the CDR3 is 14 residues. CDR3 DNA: TGTGCCAGCAGTAGACCTAGGACTGGAAACACCATATATTTT. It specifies CASSRPRTGNTIYF.

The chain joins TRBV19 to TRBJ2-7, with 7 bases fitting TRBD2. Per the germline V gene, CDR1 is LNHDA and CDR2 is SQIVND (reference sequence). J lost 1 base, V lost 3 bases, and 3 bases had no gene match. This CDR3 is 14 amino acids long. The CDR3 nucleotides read TGTGCCAGTAGTATCGTAGCGGGTTCCTACGAGCAGTACTTC. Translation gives CASSIVAGSYEQYF.

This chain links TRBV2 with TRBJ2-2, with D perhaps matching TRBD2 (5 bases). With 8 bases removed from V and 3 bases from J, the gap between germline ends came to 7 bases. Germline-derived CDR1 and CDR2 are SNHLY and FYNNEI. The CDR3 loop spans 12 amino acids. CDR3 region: CASPDYTGELFF. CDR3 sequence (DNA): TGTGCCAGCCCGGACTACACCGGGGAGCTGTTTTTT.

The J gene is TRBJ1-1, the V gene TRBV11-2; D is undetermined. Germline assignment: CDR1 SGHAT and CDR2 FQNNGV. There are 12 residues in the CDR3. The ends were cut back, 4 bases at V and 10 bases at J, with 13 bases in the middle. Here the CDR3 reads CASSSFSVGAFF. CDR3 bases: TGTGCCAGCAGCTCCTTCAGCGTGGGAGCTTTCTTT.

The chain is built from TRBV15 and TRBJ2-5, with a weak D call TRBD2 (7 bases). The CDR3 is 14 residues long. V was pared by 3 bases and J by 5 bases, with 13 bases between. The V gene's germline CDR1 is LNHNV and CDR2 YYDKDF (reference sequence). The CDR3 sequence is CATSSGRGGETQYF. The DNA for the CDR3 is TGTGCCACCAGCAGTGGGAGGGGGGGGGAGACCCAGTACTTC.

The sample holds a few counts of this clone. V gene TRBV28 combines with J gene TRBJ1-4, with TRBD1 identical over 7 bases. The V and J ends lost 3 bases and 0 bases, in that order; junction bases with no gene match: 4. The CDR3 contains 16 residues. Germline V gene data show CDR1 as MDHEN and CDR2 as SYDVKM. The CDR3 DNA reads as TGTGCCAGCAGTTTCTATACAGGGGCAACTAATGAAAAACTGTTTTTT. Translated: CASSFYTGATNEKLFF.

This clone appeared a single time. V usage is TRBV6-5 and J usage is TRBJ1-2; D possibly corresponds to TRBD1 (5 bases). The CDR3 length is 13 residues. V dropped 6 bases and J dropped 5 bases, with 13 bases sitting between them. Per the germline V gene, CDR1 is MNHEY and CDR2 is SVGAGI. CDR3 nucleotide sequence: TGTGCCAGCAGCCTCGGGGGGTTTTATGGCTACACCTTC. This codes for CASSLGGFYGYTF.

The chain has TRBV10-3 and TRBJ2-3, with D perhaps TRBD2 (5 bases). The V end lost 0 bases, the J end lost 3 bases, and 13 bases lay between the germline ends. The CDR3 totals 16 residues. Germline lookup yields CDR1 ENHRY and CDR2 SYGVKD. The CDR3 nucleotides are TGTGCCATCAGTGAGTCCGGACCCGGCGGGACAGATACGCAGTATTTT. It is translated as CAISESGPGGTDTQYF.

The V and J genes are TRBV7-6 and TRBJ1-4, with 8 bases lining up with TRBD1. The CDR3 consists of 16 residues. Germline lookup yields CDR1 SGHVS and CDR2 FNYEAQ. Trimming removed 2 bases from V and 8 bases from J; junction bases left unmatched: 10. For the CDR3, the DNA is TGTGCCAGCAGCTTATCGGGGGAACAGGGGGGAGAAAAACTGTTTTTT. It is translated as CASSLSGEQGGEKLFF.

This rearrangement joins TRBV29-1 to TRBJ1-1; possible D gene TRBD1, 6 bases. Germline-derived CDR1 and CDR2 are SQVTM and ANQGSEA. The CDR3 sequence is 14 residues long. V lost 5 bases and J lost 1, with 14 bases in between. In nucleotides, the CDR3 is TGCAGCGTTTCTCTGGTACAGGGGAACACTGAAGCTTTCTTT. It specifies CSVSLVQGNTEAFF.

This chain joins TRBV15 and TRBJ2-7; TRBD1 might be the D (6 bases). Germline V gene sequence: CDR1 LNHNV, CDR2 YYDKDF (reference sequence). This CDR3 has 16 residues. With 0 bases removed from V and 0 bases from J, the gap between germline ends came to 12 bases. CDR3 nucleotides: TGTGCCACCAGCAGAGAGATGGCGGACAGCTCCTACGAGCAGTACTTC. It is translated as CATSREMADSSYEQYF.

CDR3 residues: CAISESVETEAFF. The CDR3 DNA follows: TGTGCCATCAGTGAGTCTGTAGAGACTGAAGCTTTCTTT. The rearrangement links TRBV10-3 to TRBJ1-1, with no clear D. Trimming removed 0 bases from V and 5 bases from J, with 7 bases in between. The CDR3 length is 13 residues. The germline V gene has CDR1 ENHRY and CDR2 SYGVKD.

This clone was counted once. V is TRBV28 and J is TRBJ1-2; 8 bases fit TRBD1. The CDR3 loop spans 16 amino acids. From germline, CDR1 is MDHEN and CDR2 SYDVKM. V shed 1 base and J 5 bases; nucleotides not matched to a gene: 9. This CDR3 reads CASSLLGGQGIYGYTF. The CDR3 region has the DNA TGTGCCAGCAGTTTATTGGGTGGACAGGGTATATATGGCTACACCTTC.

This CDR3 is CASSQGRGGHTQYF. CDR3 DNA sequence: TGCGCCAGCAGCCAAGGTCGGGGGGGCCATACGCAGTATTTT. The rearrangement uses TRBV4-3 and TRBJ2-3; TRBD2 aligns across 8 bases. The V gene's germline CDR1 is LGHNA and CDR2 YSLEER. This CDR3 has 14 residues. The trim removed 1 base at V and 7 bases at J, leaving 4 bases unmatched.

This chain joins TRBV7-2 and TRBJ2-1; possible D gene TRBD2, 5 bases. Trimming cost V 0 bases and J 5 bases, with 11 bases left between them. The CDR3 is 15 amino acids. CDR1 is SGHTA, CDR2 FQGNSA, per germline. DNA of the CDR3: TGTGCCAGCAGCTTAGCGCAAACTAGTCACAATGAGCAGTTCTTC. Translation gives CASSLAQTSHNEQFF.

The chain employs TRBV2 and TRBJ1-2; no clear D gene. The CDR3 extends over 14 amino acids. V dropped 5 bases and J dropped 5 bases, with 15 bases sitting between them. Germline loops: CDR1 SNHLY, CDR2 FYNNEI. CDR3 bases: TGTGCCAGCAGTAAACCCGCTTCGACTTATGGCTACACCTTC. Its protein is CASSKPASTYGYTF.

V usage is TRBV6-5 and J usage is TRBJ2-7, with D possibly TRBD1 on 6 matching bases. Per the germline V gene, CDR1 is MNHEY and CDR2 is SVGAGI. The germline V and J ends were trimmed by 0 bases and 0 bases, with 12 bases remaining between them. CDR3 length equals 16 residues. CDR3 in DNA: TGTGCCAGCAGTTACTCTACCGGGACACCCTCCTACGAGCAGTACTTC. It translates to CASSYSTGTPSYEQYF.